This TCR beta chain was identified during a study of blood T cell repertoires in COVID-19. The germline gives CDR1 SGDLS, CDR2 YYNGEE. The CDR3 totals 14 residues. V was shortened by 1 base and J by 3 bases, with 7 bases between the two germline ends. Participants were aged roughly 18 to 89 years, lived in about two dozen US areas, and enrolled virtually. Participants reported their clinical history, and cohort assignment relied on those reports. The repertoire was sequenced with immunoSEQ multiplex PCR; TCRdb's copy has only in-frame clones and lacks some. Among around 240,000 clones, around 90% were seen once, and the ten largest hold about 0.95%.

The chain recombines TRBV9 with TRBJ2-2; the D is unclear. Sequenced: PBMCs or T cells enriched from blood (not recorded which). The TCR comes from a man aged 50-60 years who had been exposed to COVID-19. The CDR3 DNA reads as TGTGCCAGCAGCGTATCCCGGTACACCGGGGAGCTGTTTTTT. This codes for CASSVSRYTGELFF.